This TCR beta chain was obtained from a study of cytomegalovirus exposure and HLA in healthy donors. General study results and limits: Earlier analysis found most TCR beta V segments productive about 90% or about 30% of the time.

Amplification used 60 Vbeta primers and 13 Jbeta primers. Profiled with immunoSEQ multiplex PCR; TCRdb holds only in-frame clones, not every one. The table shows fewer than 250,000 clones, with 79% occurring only once. Comments on this clone: Its antigen remains unidentified.

Material: PBMCs. The sequence derives from a woman aged 45-60 years in good health and CMV-seronegative.

The CDR3 protein is CASSSDSSTETQYF. CDR3 nucleotides: TGTGCCAGCAGCTCGGACAGCTCGACAGAGACCCAGTACTTC. V usage is TRBV7-9 and J usage is TRBJ2-5, with D perhaps matching TRBD1 (6 bases). Germline lookup yields CDR1 SEHNR and CDR2 FQNEAQ (reference sequence). CDR3 length equals 14 residues. V lost 4 bases and J lost 4, with 13 bases in between.